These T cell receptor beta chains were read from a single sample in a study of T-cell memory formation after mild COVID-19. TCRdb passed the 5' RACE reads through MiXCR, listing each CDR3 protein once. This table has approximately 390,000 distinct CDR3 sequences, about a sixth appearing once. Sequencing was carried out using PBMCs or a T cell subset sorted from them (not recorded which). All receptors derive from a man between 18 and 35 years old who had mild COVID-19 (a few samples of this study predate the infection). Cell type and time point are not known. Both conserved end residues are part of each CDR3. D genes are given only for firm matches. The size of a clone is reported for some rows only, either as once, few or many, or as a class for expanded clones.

cdr3_aa: CASSSRLRQEISGANVLTF; cdr3_nt: TGTGCCAGCTCGAGCCGCCTAAGACAGGAAATATCTGGGGCCAACGTCCTGACTTTC; clone_size: .; v_call: TRBV18; j_call: TRBJ2-6; cdr3_length: 19; d_call: .
cdr3_aa: CASTQERSIADTQYF; cdr3_nt: TGTGCCTCAACCCAGGAAAGGAGTATCGCAGATACGCAGTATTTT; clone_size: .; v_call: TRBV2; j_call: TRBJ2-3; cdr3_length: 15; d_call: .
cdr3_aa: CASSPRGLVAEAFF; cdr3_nt: TGTGCCAGTAGTCCGAGAGGGTTGGTAGCTGAAGCTTTCTTT; clone_size: .; v_call: TRBV19; j_call: TRBJ1-1; cdr3_length: 14; d_call: .
cdr3_aa: CASSARGNSPLHF; cdr3_nt: TGTGCCAGCAGTGCCCGGGGGAATTCACCCCTCCACTTT; clone_size: .; v_call: TRBV27; j_call: TRBJ1-6; cdr3_length: 13; d_call: .
cdr3_aa: CASSLATTGELFF; cdr3_nt: TGTGCCAGCAGCTTAGCTACCACCGGGGAGCTGTTTTTT; clone_size: .; v_call: TRBV7-9; j_call: TRBJ2-2; cdr3_length: 13; d_call: .
cdr3_aa: CASSSWTSPRSGYTF; cdr3_nt: TGTGCCAGCAGCTCATGGACTTCCCCCCGGAGTGGCTACACCTTC; clone_size: .; v_call: TRBV6-5; j_call: TRBJ1-2; cdr3_length: 15; d_call: .
cdr3_aa: CASSAGGPSSYEQYF; cdr3_nt: TGTGCCAGCAGTGCGGGGGGCCCGAGCTCCTACGAGCAGTACTTC; clone_size: .; v_call: TRBV2; j_call: TRBJ2-7; cdr3_length: 15; d_call: .
cdr3_aa: CASSQDHGGRQFF; cdr3_nt: TGTGCCAGCAGCCAAGATCATGGGGGGCGTCAGTTCTTC; clone_size: few; v_call: TRBV4-2; j_call: TRBJ2-1; cdr3_length: 13; d_call: .
cdr3_aa: CSATPGQGTETQYF; cdr3_nt: TGCAGTGCGACCCCGGGACAGGGGACGGAGACCCAGTACTTC; clone_size: .; v_call: TRBV20-1; j_call: TRBJ2-5; cdr3_length: 14; d_call: TRBD1
cdr3_aa: CASSLWDREAFF; cdr3_nt: TGTGCCAGCAGTTTATGGGACAGGGAAGCTTTCTTT; clone_size: few; v_call: TRBV12-3/TRBV12-4; j_call: TRBJ1-1; cdr3_length: 12; d_call: TRBD1
cdr3_aa: CASSFNDGNYGYTF; cdr3_nt: TGCGCCAGCAGCTTTAACGACGGGAACTATGGCTACACCTTC; clone_size: .; v_call: TRBV5-1; j_call: TRBJ1-2; cdr3_length: 14; d_call: .
cdr3_aa: CASSLPGRELFF; cdr3_nt: TGTGCCAGCAGCCTCCCCGGCAGGGAGCTGTTTTTT; clone_size: few; v_call: TRBV7-3; j_call: TRBJ2-2; cdr3_length: 12; d_call: .
cdr3_aa: CASSLQNSIYGYTF; cdr3_nt: TGTGCCAGCAGCTTGCAGAACAGTATCTATGGCTACACCTTC; clone_size: few; v_call: TRBV7-2; j_call: TRBJ1-2; cdr3_length: 14; d_call: .
cdr3_aa: CASKRGLSYEQYF; cdr3_nt: TGTGCCAGCAAAAGGGGGCTGAGCTACGAGCAGTACTTC; clone_size: few; v_call: TRBV6-5; j_call: TRBJ2-7; cdr3_length: 13; d_call: TRBD1
cdr3_aa: CASSLAAGDGYGYTF; cdr3_nt: TGCGCCAGCAGCTTGGCGGCAGGGGATGGCTATGGCTACACCTTC; clone_size: few; v_call: TRBV5-1; j_call: TRBJ1-2; cdr3_length: 15; d_call: .
cdr3_aa: CASSRTAVAKNIQYF; cdr3_nt: TGTGCCAGCAGTCGGACTGCAGTAGCCAAAAACATTCAGTACTTC; clone_size: .; v_call: TRBV6-5; j_call: TRBJ2-4; cdr3_length: 15; d_call: .
cdr3_aa: CASSDSNSVQETQYF; cdr3_nt: TGTGCCAGCAGCGACTCAAACAGCGTCCAAGAGACCCAGTACTTC; clone_size: few; v_call: TRBV5-4; j_call: TRBJ2-5; cdr3_length: 15; d_call: .
cdr3_aa: CASSLTSGLTGDTQYF; cdr3_nt: TGTGCCAGCAGCTTAACTAGCGGGTTAACCGGGGATACGCAGTATTTT; clone_size: few; v_call: TRBV7-3; j_call: TRBJ2-3; cdr3_length: 16; d_call: TRBD2
cdr3_aa: CASSRRTSGGHTLAKNIQYF; cdr3_nt: TGTGCCAGCAGCCGGCGAACTAGCGGGGGCCATACGTTAGCCAAAAACATTCAGTACTTC; clone_size: few; v_call: TRBV3-2; j_call: TRBJ2-4; cdr3_length: 20; d_call: .
cdr3_aa: CASSAGVRSTEAFF; cdr3_nt: TGTGCCAGCAGTGCCGGGGTCCGAAGCACTGAAGCTTTCTTT; clone_size: few; v_call: TRBV2; j_call: TRBJ1-1; cdr3_length: 14; d_call: .
cdr3_aa: CASSLTLAVTDTQYF; cdr3_nt: TGTGCCAGCAGCTTAACACTAGCGGTCACAGATACGCAGTATTTT; clone_size: .; v_call: TRBV7-3; j_call: TRBJ2-3; cdr3_length: 15; d_call: TRBD2
cdr3_aa: CATSRDPSGVYGYTF; cdr3_nt: TGTGCCACCAGCAGAGATCCCTCAGGGGTATATGGCTACACCTTC; clone_size: few; v_call: TRBV15; j_call: TRBJ1-2; cdr3_length: 15; d_call: .
cdr3_aa: CASSLQGGGISDTQYF; cdr3_nt: TGTGCCAGCAGCTTACAGGGCGGGGGCATCTCAGATACGCAGTATTTT; clone_size: few; v_call: TRBV7-2; j_call: TRBJ2-3; cdr3_length: 16; d_call: .
cdr3_aa: CASSHKMFEAFF; cdr3_nt: TGCGCCAGCAGCCACAAAATGTTCGAAGCTTTCTTT; clone_size: .; v_call: TRBV4-1; j_call: TRBJ1-1; cdr3_length: 12; d_call: .
cdr3_aa: CASSQTRDRVYEQYF; cdr3_nt: TGTGCCAGCAGTCAGACACGGGACAGGGTCTACGAGCAGTACTTC; clone_size: .; v_call: TRBV7-9; j_call: TRBJ2-7; cdr3_length: 15; d_call: TRBD1
cdr3_aa: CASSVPPEANVLTF; cdr3_nt: TGTGCCAGCAGCGTACCCCCCGAGGCCAACGTCCTGACTTTC; clone_size: .; v_call: TRBV9; j_call: TRBJ2-6; cdr3_length: 14; d_call: .
cdr3_aa: CASNVYRGPPPGNEQFF; cdr3_nt: TGCGCCAGCAACGTTTACAGGGGGCCACCCCCAGGCAATGAGCAGTTCTTC; clone_size: .; v_call: TRBV5-1; j_call: TRBJ2-1; cdr3_length: 17; d_call: TRBD1
cdr3_aa: CASSLELVGTDNTDTQYF; cdr3_nt: TGTGCCAGCAGCTTAGAACTGGTAGGCACAGATAACACAGATACGCAGTATTTT; clone_size: .; v_call: TRBV7-8; j_call: TRBJ2-3; cdr3_length: 18; d_call: .
cdr3_aa: CASSKTGGASGVLSSYNEQFF; cdr3_nt: TGTGCCAGCAGCAAAACGGGAGGGGCTAGCGGGGTTTTAAGCTCCTACAATGAGCAGTTCTTC; clone_size: few; v_call: TRBV4-2; j_call: TRBJ2-1; cdr3_length: 21; d_call: TRBD2
cdr3_aa: CSTSPGALNEKLFF; cdr3_nt: TGCAGTACGTCCCCGGGAGCTCTAAATGAAAAACTGTTTTTT; clone_size: many; v_call: TRBV20-1; j_call: TRBJ1-4; cdr3_length: 14; d_call: .
cdr3_aa: CASSQDSAPQREAFF; cdr3_nt: TGCGCCAGCAGCCAAGATTCGGCCCCACAGCGTGAAGCTTTCTTT; clone_size: few; v_call: TRBV4-1; j_call: TRBJ1-1; cdr3_length: 15; d_call: .
cdr3_aa: CASIRTGGKETQYF; cdr3_nt: TGCGCCAGCATAAGGACAGGGGGTAAAGAGACCCAGTACTTC; clone_size: .; v_call: TRBV10-1; j_call: TRBJ2-5; cdr3_length: 14; d_call: TRBD1
cdr3_aa: CAISDPLRSNEKLFF; cdr3_nt: TGTGCCATCAGTGACCCTCTGAGATCTAATGAAAAACTGTTTTTT; clone_size: few; v_call: TRBV10-3; j_call: TRBJ1-4; cdr3_length: 15; d_call: .
cdr3_aa: CASSQAGQWKNTEAFF; cdr3_nt: TGCGCCAGCAGCCAAGCGGGACAGTGGAAGAACACTGAAGCTTTCTTT; clone_size: few; v_call: TRBV4-3; j_call: TRBJ1-1; cdr3_length: 16; d_call: TRBD1
cdr3_aa: CASSLQGAVTDTQYF; cdr3_nt: TGTGCCAGCAGTCTACAGGGGGCGGTCACAGATACGCAGTATTTT; clone_size: .; v_call: TRBV12-3/TRBV12-4; j_call: TRBJ2-3; cdr3_length: 15; d_call: TRBD1
cdr3_aa: CSTAGWGQGYNEQFF; cdr3_nt: TGCAGCACGGCAGGTTGGGGACAAGGCTACAATGAGCAGTTCTTC; clone_size: few; v_call: TRBV29-1; j_call: TRBJ2-1; cdr3_length: 15; d_call: .
cdr3_aa: CASSLTRGAYNEQFF; cdr3_nt: TGTGCCAGCAGCTTAACTAGGGGGGCCTACAATGAGCAGTTCTTC; clone_size: .; v_call: TRBV7-3; j_call: TRBJ2-1; cdr3_length: 15; d_call: .
cdr3_aa: CASSLDGVVGGERTEAFF; cdr3_nt: TGCGCCAGCAGCCTCGATGGCGTCGTGGGGGGCGAACGGACTGAAGCTTTCTTT; clone_size: .; v_call: TRBV5-1; j_call: TRBJ1-1; cdr3_length: 18; d_call: .
cdr3_aa: CASSPTNLAKPQHF; cdr3_nt: TGTGCCAGCAGCCCTACGAACCTAGCTAAGCCCCAGCATTTT; clone_size: few; v_call: TRBV7-6; j_call: TRBJ1-5; cdr3_length: 14; d_call: .
cdr3_aa: CASSQDFGVGLQFF; cdr3_nt: TGTGCCAGCAGCCAAGATTTTGGAGTCGGGCTTCAGTTCTTC; clone_size: .; v_call: TRBV14; j_call: TRBJ2-1; cdr3_length: 14; d_call: .
cdr3_aa: CASSLGLRSPPDGYTF; cdr3_nt: TGCGCCAGCAGCTTGGGTTTAAGAAGTCCTCCCGATGGCTACACCTTC; clone_size: few; v_call: TRBV5-1; j_call: TRBJ1-2; cdr3_length: 16; d_call: .
cdr3_aa: CASSRDPGQGDIQYF; cdr3_nt: TGTGCCAGCAGTCGAGATCCGGGACAGGGAGACATTCAGTACTTC; clone_size: many; v_call: TRBV7-2; j_call: TRBJ2-4; cdr3_length: 15; d_call: TRBD1
cdr3_aa: CASSLFPTENTGELFF; cdr3_nt: TGCGCCAGCAGCTTATTCCCGACGGAGAACACCGGGGAGCTGTTTTTT; clone_size: few; v_call: TRBV5-1; j_call: TRBJ2-2; cdr3_length: 16; d_call: .
cdr3_aa: CASSQIQDTQYF; cdr3_nt: TGCGCCAGCAGCCAGATACAAGATACGCAGTATTTT; clone_size: .; v_call: TRBV4-1; j_call: TRBJ2-3; cdr3_length: 12; d_call: .
cdr3_aa: CASSVAAGTSGGYNEQFF; cdr3_nt: TGTGCCAGCAGCGTAGCAGCCGGGACTAGCGGGGGTTACAATGAGCAGTTCTTC; clone_size: .; v_call: TRBV9; j_call: TRBJ2-1; cdr3_length: 18; d_call: TRBD2
cdr3_aa: CASSILLAGGPDTQYF; cdr3_nt: TGCGCCAGCAGCATCCTTCTGGCGGGGGGGCCAGATACGCAGTATTTT; clone_size: many; v_call: TRBV5-1; j_call: TRBJ2-3; cdr3_length: 16; d_call: TRBD2
cdr3_aa: CASREPHQETQYF; cdr3_nt: TGCGCCAGCAGGGAACCCCATCAAGAGACCCAGTACTTC; clone_size: .; v_call: TRBV5-1; j_call: TRBJ2-5; cdr3_length: 13; d_call: .
cdr3_aa: CASSLYGGRETQYF; cdr3_nt: TGCGCCAGCAGCTTGTACGGGGGCAGAGAGACCCAGTACTTC; clone_size: few; v_call: TRBV5-1; j_call: TRBJ2-5; cdr3_length: 14; d_call: .
cdr3_aa: CASRQTRDRMGFGTQYF; cdr3_nt: TGTGCCAGCCGACAAACTCGGGACAGGATGGGATTTGGGACGCAGTATTTT; clone_size: few; v_call: TRBV7-8; j_call: TRBJ2-3; cdr3_length: 17; d_call: TRBD1
cdr3_aa: CASSPQQGRDGYTF; cdr3_nt: TGCGCCAGCAGCCCACAACAGGGTAGGGATGGCTACACCTTC; clone_size: few; v_call: TRBV4-3; j_call: TRBJ1-2; cdr3_length: 14; d_call: .
cdr3_aa: CASSESGRLTSEQFF; cdr3_nt: TGCGCCAGCAGTGAGTCGGGTAGGCTTACGAGTGAGCAGTTCTTC; clone_size: few; v_call: TRBV10-1; j_call: TRBJ2-1; cdr3_length: 15; d_call: .
cdr3_aa: CASSLAGRVAETQYF; cdr3_nt: TGTGCCAGCAGCTTAGCGGGCAGGGTTGCGGAGACCCAGTACTTC; clone_size: .; v_call: TRBV7-8; j_call: TRBJ2-5; cdr3_length: 15; d_call: .
cdr3_aa: CASSFTGDVSGNTIYF; cdr3_nt: TGTGCCAGCAGCTTTACAGGGGACGTTTCTGGAAACACCATATATTTT; clone_size: .; v_call: TRBV7-8; j_call: TRBJ1-3; cdr3_length: 16; d_call: TRBD1
cdr3_aa: CASSWDSTNEQYF; cdr3_nt: TGTGCCAGCAGCTGGGACAGTACGAACGAGCAGTACTTC; clone_size: .; v_call: TRBV5-4; j_call: TRBJ2-7; cdr3_length: 13; d_call: TRBD1
cdr3_aa: CASSFLQLNTGELFF; cdr3_nt: TGCGCCAGCAGCTTTCTACAGTTGAACACCGGGGAGCTGTTTTTT; clone_size: few; v_call: TRBV5-1; j_call: TRBJ2-2; cdr3_length: 15; d_call: .
cdr3_aa: CASTAGEAGELFF; cdr3_nt: TGTGCCAGCACCGCAGGGGAGGCCGGGGAGCTGTTTTTT; clone_size: .; v_call: TRBV6-2/TRBV6-3; j_call: TRBJ2-2; cdr3_length: 13; d_call: .